This T cell receptor (beta chain) was obtained from a study of blood T cell repertoires in COVID-19. The repertoire was sequenced with immunoSEQ multiplex PCR; TCRdb's copy has only in-frame clones and lacks some. The sample lists 210,000 or so clones; around 80% were seen once. V lost 3 bases, J lost 5 bases, and 17 bases lay in between. The germline V gene encodes CDR1 SGHRS and CDR2 YFSETQ. The CDR3 runs 15 residues. The V gene is TRBV5-1, the J gene TRBJ2-5; maybe TRBD2 (6 bases). Sequencing was performed on PBMCs or T cells enriched from blood (not recorded which). This clonotype was obtained from a man aged 25 to 40 with acute COVID-19. CDR3 coding DNA: TGCGCCAGCAGCTCCCTCGACCGGAGGGGCGAGACCCAGTACTTC. Residues: CASSSLDRRGETQYF.